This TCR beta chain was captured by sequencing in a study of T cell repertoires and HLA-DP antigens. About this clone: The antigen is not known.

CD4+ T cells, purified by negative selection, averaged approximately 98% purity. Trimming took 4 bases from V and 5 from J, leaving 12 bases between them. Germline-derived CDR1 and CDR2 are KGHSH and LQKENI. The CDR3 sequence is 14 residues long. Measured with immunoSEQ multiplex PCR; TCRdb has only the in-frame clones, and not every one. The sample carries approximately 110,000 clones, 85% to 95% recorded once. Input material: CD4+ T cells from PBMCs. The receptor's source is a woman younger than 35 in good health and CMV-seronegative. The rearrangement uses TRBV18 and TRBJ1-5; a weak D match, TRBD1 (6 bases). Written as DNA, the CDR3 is TGTGCCAGCTCACGGCAGGGGAAGGATCAGCCCCAGCATTTT. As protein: CASSRQGKDQPQHF.